These 6 T cell receptor beta chains came from one sample sequenced in a study of patients and donors after allogeneic stem cell transplantation. TCRdb passed the RT-PCR reads through MiXCR, listing each CDR3 protein once. The sample lists about 960,000 distinct CDR3 sequences, 18% occurring once. Sequencing was carried out using blood, either unsorted or a sorted T cell fraction (not recorded which). The receptors shown here come from a human donor who was either an allogeneic HSCT recipient or a stem cell or donor lymphocyte infusion donor (not recorded which). It is not recorded whose cells these are; they may come from a transplant donor.

This chain links TRBV2 with TRBJ1-4; tentatively, D is TRBD1 (6 bases). This CDR3 contains 13 residues. Looked up from germline, CDR1 is SNHLY and CDR2 is FYNNEI. Trimming cost V 9 bases and J 8 bases, with 16 bases left between them. The DNA for the CDR3 is TGTGCCAGAAGGGGGGGGTTTGAAGAAAAACTGTTTTTT. Protein: CARRGGFEEKLFF.

This clonotype was seen more than once but under ten times. The chain carries TRBV9 and TRBJ2-3; D is perhaps TRBD2 (7 bases). CDR1 and CDR2 from the germline V gene are SGDLS and YYNGEE. V was trimmed by 6 bases and J by 0 bases, leaving 11 bases between them. The CDR3 has 14 residues. The CDR3 here is CASTRGLSTDTQYF. Written as DNA, the CDR3 is TGTGCCAGCACGCGGGGGCTAAGCACAGATACGCAGTATTTT.

This clonotype was seen many times. This chain joins TRBV7-9 and TRBJ1-6; weak D call: TRBD1 (5 bases). The CDR3 covers 17 residues. Per germline, CDR1 SEHNR and CDR2 FQNEAQ (reference sequence). V shed 3 bases and J shed 5 bases, with 17 bases lying between them. In DNA form, the CDR3 reads TGTGCCAGCAGCTTTGGCCTCCGGGCAGGGCATAATTCACCCCTCCACTTT. Protein: CASSFGLRAGHNSPLHF.

V is TRBV4-2 and J is TRBJ2-1; possibly TRBD1 or TRBD2 for D (5 bases each). The germline V gene encodes CDR1 LGHNA and CDR2 YNFKEQ. The CDR3 covers 15 residues. V was cut by 0 bases and J by 1 base, with 7 bases left in between. Written as DNA, the CDR3 is TGTGCCAGCAGCCAAGATGGGGGATCCTACAATGAGCAGTTCTTC. It codes for CASSQDGGSYNEQFF.

This clonotype came up a few times. CDR3 residues: CASSQDRGTGAYEQYF. The CDR3 DNA reads TGCGCCAGCAGCCAAGATCGCGGGACAGGGGCCTACGAGCAGTACTTC. The chain recombines TRBV4-1 with TRBJ2-7, with 10 nucleotides matching TRBD1. The V and J ends lost 0 bases and 2 bases, in that order; junction bases with no gene match: 4. The germline V gene has CDR1 MGHRA and CDR2 YSYEKL. The CDR3 is made up of 16 amino acids.

This clonotype was seen more than once but under ten times. V and J are TRBV27 and TRBJ2-3; TRBD2 is a possible D gene (5 bases). The CDR3 is made up of 15 amino acids. With 5 bases removed from V and 4 bases from J, the gap between germline ends came to 16 bases. Germline CDR1 MNHEY, CDR2 SMNVEV (reference sequence). The CDR3 loop reads CASSPLRAIPDTQYF. The DNA for the CDR3 is TGTGCCAGCAGTCCCTTGAGGGCAATCCCAGATACGCAGTATTTT.